This record looks at one T cell receptor (beta chain) sequence and its context. This specimen comes from a study of patients and donors after allogeneic stem cell transplantation. Trimming took 4 bases from V and 1 from J, leaving 16 bases between them. Per germline, CDR1 MNHEY and CDR2 SVGAGI. CDR3 length: 17 residues. TCRdb fed the RT-PCR reads into MiXCR, producing one record per CDR3 protein. The sample lists roughly 940,000 distinct CDR3 sequences, about 20% seen once, with roughly 6.4% in the top ten. This clonotype originated in a human donor who was either an allogeneic HSCT recipient or a stem cell or donor lymphocyte infusion donor (not recorded which). It is not recorded whose cells these are; they may come from a transplant donor. This chain links TRBV6-5 with TRBJ2-2; D gene unclear. Sequenced material: blood, either unsorted or a sorted T cell fraction (not recorded which). CDR3: CASSLAALGENTGELFF. The CDR3 DNA is TGTGCCAGCAGTTTAGCCGCATTAGGAGAGAACACCGGGGAGCTGTTTTTT.